The 10 T cell receptor beta chains reported below all come from one sample, sequenced in a study of human T cells and chemical hapten exposure. Unfractionated whole blood yielded the extracted total RNA. TCRdb independently ran MiXCR on the 5' RACE reads; one entry per CDR3 protein. This table holds 110,000 or so distinct CDR3 sequences, approximately 20% found once. These receptors were collected from a human donor in good health.

In this sample, this clonotype turned up a few times. The CDR3 is CASSYSTRGNTIYF. DNA for the CDR3: TGTGCCAGCAGTTACTCGACAAGAGGAAACACCATATATTTT. The genes are TRBV6-5 and TRBJ1-3; no clear D gene. Trimming left V 0 bases short and J 4 bases short, with 7 bases between. The V gene's germline CDR1 is MNHEY and CDR2 SVGAGI. The CDR3 contains 14 residues.

The chain uses TRBV4-1 and TRBJ2-3; D possibly corresponds to TRBD2 (6 bases). The length of the CDR3 is 15 residues. The V end was cut by 0 bases, the J end by 7 bases, with 14 bases between. The germline CDR1 and CDR2 sequences are MGHRA and YSYEKL. CDR3 coding DNA: TGCGCCAGCAGCCAAGATGGGGGGTCCCCTTATACGCAGTATTTT. It encodes CASSQDGGSPYTQYF.

This clonotype was counted between two and nine times. This CDR3 is missing its conserved last phenylalanine or tryptophan, likely due to a read error. The DNA is omitted, as the CDR3 cannot be located on it reliably, and the CDR3 follows TCRdb's listing. V gene TRBV11-2 combines with J gene TRBJ2-3; no DNA check was done on the table's D call, TRBD1. The CDR3 sequence runs 13 residues, both termini included. Germline CDR1 is SGHAT and CDR2 is FQNNGV. CDR3: CASSLDRTSLGTT.

This clonotype was seen a handful of times. The J gene is TRBJ2-4, the V gene TRBV27, with unresolved D. Germline V CDR1 and CDR2: MNHEY, SMNVEV (reference sequence). The CDR3 is made up of 15 amino acids. The germline V and J ends were trimmed by 2 bases and 0 bases, with 8 bases remaining between them. The CDR3 bases are TGTGCCAGCAGTTTAAACAGCCTAGCCAAAAACATTCAGTACTTC. Translation: CASSLNSLAKNIQYF.

This clonotype was found a few times. The chain uses TRBV6-2 or TRBV6-3 and TRBJ2-5, with 7 bases aligning to TRBD1. The CDR3 contains 14 residues. The ends lost 5 bases at V and 4 bases at J; junction bases unmatched: 7. Germline assignment: CDR1 MNHEY and CDR2 SVGEGT. The CDR3 loop is CASSGSYRGETQYF. CDR3 sequence (DNA): TGTGCCAGCAGTGGATCCTACAGGGGAGAGACCCAGTACTTC.

J is TRBJ1-2 and V is TRBV14; possible D gene TRBD1, 5 bases. Trimming took 4 bases from V and 4 from J, leaving 13 bases between them. CDR3 length: 14 residues. The germline V gene has CDR1 SGHDN and CDR2 FVKESK. In DNA form, the CDR3 reads TGTGCCAGCAGCCCCCTGGGGGGGGTCTATGGCTACACCTTC. Translating it yields CASSPLGGVYGYTF.

The chain carries TRBV7-2 and TRBJ1-1; 7 positions agree with TRBD1. V was clipped by 6 bases and J by 3 bases; unmatched bases: 4. The CDR3 consists of 13 residues. CDR1 and CDR2 from the germline V gene are SGHTA and FQGNSA. CDR3: CASSIQGYTEAFF. For the CDR3, the DNA is TGTGCCAGCAGTATACAGGGGTACACTGAAGCTTTCTTT.

In its sample, this clonotype was seen a few times. The chain has TRBV3-1 and TRBJ1-4; perhaps TRBD1 as D (6 bases). CDR3 length: 17 amino acids. Trimming left V 2 bases short and J 0 bases short, with 13 bases between. Germline CDR1 and CDR2: LGHDT and YNNKEL (reference sequence). The CDR3 sequence is CASSQHDRSATNEKLFF. The CDR3 nucleotides read TGTGCCAGCAGCCAACACGACAGGAGTGCAACTAATGAAAAACTGTTTTTT.

V is TRBV30 and J is TRBJ2-2; D remains unclear. With 0 bases removed from V and 0 bases from J, the gap between germline ends came to 8 bases. Germline CDR1 and CDR2: GTSNPN and SVGIG (reference sequence). The CDR3 length is 15 residues. The CDR3 reads CAWSVYSANTGELFF. The CDR3 bases are TGTGCCTGGAGTGTATATTCAGCGAACACCGGGGAGCTGTTTTTT.

The table lists this clonotype with a few counts. The chain combines TRBV28 with TRBJ2-2; 12 bases line up with TRBD2. In germline, CDR1 is MDHEN, CDR2 SYDVKM. This CDR3 spans 21 amino acids. V lost 5 bases to trimming and J lost 3 bases; unmatched junction nucleotides: 19. The CDR3 DNA reads as TGTGCCAGCAGTCCCAATAGGGCTAGCGGGAGGGCTTTGCTGGACACCGGGGAGCTGTTTTTT. Encoded protein: CASSPNRASGRALLDTGELFF.